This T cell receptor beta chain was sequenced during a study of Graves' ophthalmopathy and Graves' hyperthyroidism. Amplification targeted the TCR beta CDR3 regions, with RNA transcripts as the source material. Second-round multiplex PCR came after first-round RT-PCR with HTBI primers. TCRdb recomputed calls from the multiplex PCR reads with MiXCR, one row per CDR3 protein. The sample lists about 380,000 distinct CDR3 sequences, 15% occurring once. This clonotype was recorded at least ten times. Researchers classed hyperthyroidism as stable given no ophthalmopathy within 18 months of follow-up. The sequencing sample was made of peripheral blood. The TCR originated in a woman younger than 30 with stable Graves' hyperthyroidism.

This CDR3 reads CASSPYRVDQPQHF. The DNA for the CDR3 is TGTGCCAGCAGCCCCTACAGGGTTGATCAGCCCCAGCATTTT. V is TRBV7-2 and J is TRBJ1-5; D perhaps matches TRBD1 (6 bases). Germline loops: CDR1 SGHTA, CDR2 FQGNSA. The CDR3 covers 14 residues. V lost 5 bases and J 5 bases, leaving 13 bases between the germline ends.